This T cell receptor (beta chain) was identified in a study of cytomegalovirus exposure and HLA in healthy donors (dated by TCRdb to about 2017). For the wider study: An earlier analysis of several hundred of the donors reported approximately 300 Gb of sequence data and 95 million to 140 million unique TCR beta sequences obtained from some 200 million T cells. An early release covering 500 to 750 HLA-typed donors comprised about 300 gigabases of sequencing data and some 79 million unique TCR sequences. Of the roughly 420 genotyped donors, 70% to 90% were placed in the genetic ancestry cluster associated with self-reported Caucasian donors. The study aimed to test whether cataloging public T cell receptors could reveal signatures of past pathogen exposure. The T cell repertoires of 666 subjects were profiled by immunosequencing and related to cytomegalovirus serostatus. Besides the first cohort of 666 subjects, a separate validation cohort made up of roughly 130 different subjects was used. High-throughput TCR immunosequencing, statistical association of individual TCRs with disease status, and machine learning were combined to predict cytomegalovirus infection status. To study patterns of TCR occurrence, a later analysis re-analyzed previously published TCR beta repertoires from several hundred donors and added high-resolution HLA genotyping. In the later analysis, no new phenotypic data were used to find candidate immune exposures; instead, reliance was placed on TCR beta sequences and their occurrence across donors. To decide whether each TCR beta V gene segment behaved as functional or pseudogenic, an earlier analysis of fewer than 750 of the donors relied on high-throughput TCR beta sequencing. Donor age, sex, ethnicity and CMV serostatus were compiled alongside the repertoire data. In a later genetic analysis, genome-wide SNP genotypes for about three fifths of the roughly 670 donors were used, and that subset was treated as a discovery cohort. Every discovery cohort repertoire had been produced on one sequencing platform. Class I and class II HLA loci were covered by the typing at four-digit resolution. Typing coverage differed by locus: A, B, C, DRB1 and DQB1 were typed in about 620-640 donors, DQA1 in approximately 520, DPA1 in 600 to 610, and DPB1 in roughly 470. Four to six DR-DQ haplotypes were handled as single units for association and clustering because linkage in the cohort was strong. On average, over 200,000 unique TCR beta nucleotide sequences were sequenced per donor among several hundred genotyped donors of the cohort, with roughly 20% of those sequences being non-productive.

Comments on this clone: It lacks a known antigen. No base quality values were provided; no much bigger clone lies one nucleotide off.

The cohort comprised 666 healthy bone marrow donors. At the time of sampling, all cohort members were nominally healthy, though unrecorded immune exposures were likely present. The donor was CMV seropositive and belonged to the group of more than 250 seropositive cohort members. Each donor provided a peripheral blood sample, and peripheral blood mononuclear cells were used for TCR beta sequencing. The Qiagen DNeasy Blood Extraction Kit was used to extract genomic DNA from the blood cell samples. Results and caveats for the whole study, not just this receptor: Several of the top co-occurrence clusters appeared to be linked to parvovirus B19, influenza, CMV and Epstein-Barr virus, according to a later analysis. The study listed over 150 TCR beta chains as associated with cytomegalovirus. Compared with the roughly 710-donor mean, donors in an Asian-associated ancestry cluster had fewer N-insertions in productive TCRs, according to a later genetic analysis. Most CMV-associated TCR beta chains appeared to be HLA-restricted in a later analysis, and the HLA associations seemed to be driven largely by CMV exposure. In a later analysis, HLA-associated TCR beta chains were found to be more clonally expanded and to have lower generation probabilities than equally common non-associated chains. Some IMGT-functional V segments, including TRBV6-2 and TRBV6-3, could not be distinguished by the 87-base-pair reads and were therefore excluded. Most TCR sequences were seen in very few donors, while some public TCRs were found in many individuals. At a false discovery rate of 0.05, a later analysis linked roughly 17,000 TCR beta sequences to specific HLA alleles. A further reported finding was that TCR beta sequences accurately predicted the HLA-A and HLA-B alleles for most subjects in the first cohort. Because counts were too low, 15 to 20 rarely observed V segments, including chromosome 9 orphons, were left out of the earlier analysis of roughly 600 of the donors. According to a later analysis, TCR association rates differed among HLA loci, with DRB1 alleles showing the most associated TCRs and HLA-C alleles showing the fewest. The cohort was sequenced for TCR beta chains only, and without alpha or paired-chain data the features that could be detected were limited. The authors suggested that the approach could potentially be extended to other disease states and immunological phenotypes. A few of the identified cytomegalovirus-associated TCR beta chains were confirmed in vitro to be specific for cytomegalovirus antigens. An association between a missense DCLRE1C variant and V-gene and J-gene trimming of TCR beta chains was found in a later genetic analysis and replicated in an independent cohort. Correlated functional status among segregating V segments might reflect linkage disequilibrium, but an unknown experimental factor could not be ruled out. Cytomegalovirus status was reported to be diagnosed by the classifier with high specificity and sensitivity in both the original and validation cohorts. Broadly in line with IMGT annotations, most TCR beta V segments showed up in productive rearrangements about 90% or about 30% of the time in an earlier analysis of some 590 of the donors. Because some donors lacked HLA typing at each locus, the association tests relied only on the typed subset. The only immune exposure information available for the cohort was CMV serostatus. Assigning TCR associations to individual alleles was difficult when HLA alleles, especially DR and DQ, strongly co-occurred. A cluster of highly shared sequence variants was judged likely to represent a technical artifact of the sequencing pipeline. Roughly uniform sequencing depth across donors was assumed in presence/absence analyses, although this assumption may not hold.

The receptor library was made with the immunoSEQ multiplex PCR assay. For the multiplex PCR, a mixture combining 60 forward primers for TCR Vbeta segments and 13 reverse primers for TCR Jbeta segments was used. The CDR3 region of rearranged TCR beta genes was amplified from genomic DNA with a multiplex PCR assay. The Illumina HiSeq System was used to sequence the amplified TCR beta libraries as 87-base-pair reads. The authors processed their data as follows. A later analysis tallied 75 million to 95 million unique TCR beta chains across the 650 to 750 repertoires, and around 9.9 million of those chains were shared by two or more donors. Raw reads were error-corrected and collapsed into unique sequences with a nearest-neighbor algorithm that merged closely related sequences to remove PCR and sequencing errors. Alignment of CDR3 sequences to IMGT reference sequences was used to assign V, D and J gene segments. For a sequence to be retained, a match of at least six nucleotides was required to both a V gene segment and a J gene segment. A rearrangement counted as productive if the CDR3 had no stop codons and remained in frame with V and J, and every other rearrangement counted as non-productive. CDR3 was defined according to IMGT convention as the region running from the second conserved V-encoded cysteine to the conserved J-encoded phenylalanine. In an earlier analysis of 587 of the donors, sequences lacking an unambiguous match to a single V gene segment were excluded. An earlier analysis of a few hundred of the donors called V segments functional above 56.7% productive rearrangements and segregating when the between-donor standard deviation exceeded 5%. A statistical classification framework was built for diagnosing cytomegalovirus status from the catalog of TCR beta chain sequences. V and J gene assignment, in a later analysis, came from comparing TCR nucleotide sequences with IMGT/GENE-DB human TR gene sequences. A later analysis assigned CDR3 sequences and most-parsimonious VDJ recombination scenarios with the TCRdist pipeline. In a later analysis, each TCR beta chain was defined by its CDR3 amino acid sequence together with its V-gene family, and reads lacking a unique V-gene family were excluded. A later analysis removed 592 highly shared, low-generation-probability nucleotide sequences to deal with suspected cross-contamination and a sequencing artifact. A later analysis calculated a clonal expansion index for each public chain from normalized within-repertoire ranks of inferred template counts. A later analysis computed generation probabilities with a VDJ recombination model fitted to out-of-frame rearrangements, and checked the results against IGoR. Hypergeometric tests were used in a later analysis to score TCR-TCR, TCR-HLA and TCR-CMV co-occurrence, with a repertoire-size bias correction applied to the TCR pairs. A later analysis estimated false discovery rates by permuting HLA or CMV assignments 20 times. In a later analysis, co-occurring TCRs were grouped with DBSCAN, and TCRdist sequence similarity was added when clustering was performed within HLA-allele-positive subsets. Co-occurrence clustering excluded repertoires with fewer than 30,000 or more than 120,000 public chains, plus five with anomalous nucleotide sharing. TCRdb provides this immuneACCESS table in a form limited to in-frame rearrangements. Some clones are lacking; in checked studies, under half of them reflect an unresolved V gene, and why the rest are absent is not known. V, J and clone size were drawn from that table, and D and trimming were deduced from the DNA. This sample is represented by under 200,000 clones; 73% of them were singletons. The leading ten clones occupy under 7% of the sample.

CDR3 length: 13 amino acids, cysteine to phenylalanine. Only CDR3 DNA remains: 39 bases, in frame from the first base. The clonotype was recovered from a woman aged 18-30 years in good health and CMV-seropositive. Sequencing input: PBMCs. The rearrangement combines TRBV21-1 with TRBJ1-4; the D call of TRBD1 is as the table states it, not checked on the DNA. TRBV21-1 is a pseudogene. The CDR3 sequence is CAKPGQGDEKLFF. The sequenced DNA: TGTGCCAAACCGGGACAGGGGGATGAAAAACTGTTTTTT.